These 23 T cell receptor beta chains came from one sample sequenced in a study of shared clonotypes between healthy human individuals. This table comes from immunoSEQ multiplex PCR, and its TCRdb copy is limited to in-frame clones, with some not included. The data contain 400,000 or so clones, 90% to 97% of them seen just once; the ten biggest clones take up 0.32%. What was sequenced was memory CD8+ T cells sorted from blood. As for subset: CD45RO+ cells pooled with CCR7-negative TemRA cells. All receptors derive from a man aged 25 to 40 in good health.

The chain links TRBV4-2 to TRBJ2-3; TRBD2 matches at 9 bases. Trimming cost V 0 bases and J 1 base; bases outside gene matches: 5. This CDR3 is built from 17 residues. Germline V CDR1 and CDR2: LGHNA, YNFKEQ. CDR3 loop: CASSQDLIAGGTDTQYF. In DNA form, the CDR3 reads TGTGCCAGCAGCCAAGATCTGATAGCGGGAGGCACAGATACGCAGTATTTT.

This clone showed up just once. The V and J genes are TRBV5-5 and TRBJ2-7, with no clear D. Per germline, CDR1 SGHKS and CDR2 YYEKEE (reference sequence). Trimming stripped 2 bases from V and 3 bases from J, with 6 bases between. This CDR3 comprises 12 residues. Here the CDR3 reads CASSFSDYEQYF. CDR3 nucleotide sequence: TGTGCCAGCAGCTTTTCCGACTACGAGCAGTACTTC.

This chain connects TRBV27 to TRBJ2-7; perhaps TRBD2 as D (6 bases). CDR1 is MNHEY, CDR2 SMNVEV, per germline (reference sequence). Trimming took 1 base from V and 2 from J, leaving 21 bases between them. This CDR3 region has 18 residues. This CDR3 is CASSLWRTRLTSTYEQYF. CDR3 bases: TGTGCCAGCAGTTTATGGCGGACGAGACTGACTAGTACCTACGAGCAGTACTTC.

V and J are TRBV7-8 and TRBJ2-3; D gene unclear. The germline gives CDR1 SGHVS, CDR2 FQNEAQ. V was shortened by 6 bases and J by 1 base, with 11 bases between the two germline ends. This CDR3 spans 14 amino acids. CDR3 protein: CASRPLTGTDTQYF. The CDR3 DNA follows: TGTGCCAGCAGGCCGTTGACGGGCACAGATACGCAGTATTTT.

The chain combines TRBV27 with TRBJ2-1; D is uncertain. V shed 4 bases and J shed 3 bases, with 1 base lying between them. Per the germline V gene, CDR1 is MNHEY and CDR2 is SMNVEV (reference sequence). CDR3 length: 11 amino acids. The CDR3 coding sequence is TGTGCCAGCAGTTACTACAATGAGCAGTTCTTC. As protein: CASSYYNEQFF.

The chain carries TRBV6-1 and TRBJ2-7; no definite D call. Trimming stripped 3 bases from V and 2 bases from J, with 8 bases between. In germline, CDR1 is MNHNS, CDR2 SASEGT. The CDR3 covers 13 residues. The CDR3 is CASSDSRAYEQYF. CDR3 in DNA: TGTGCCAGCAGTGACTCGAGAGCCTACGAGCAGTACTTC.

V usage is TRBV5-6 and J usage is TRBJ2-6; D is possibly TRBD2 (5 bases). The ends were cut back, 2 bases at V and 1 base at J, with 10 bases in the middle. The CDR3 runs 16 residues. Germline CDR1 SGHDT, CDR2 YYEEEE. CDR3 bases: TGTGCCAGCAGCTTCGGCCGCGGGTCTGGGGCCAACGTCCTGACTTTC. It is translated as CASSFGRGSGANVLTF.

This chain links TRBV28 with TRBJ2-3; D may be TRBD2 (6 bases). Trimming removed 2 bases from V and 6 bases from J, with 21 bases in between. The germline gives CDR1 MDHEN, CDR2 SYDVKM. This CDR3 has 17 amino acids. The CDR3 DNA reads TGTGCCAGCAGTTTAATGATCGGGACTTACGTTTGCGATACGCAGTATTTT. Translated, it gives CASSLMIGTYVCDTQYF.

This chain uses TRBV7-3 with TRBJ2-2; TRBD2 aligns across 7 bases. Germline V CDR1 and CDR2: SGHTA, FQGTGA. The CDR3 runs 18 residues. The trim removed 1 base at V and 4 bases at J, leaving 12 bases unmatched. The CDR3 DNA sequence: TGTGCCAGCAGCTTAAACGGTCGCAGCGGGATGGGCACCGGGGAGCTGTTTTTT. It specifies CASSLNGRSGMGTGELFF. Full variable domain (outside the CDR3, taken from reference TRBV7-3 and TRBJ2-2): GAGVSQTPSNKVTEKGKYVELRCDPISGHTALYWYRQSLGQGPEFLIYFQGTGAADDSGLPNDRFFAVRPEGSVSTLKIQRTERGDSAVYLCASSLNGRSGMGTGELFFGEGSRLTVL.

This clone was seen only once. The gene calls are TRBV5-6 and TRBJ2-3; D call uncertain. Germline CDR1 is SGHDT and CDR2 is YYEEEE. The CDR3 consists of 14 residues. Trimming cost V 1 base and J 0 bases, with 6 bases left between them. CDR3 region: CASSLIASTDTQYF. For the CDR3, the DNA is TGTGCCAGCAGCTTGATCGCTAGCACAGATACGCAGTATTTT.

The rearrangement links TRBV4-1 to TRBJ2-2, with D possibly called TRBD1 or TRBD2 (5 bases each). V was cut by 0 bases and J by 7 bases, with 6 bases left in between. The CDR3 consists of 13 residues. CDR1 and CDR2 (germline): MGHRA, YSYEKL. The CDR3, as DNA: TGCGCCAGCAGCCAAGAGAGGGGCGGGGAGCTGTTTTTT. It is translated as CASSQERGGELFF.

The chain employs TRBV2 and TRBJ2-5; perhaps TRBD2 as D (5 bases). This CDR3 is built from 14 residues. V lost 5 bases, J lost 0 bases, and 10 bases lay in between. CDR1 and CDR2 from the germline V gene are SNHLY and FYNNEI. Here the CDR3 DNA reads TGTGCCAGCAGTTCTAGCTCCCACCAAGAGACCCAGTACTTC. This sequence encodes CASSSSSHQETQYF. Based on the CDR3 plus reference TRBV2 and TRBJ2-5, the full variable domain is EPEVTQTPSHQVTQMGQEVILRCVPISNHLYFYWYRQILGQKVEFLVSFYNNEISEKSEIFDDQFSVERPDGSNFTLKIRSTKLEDSAMYFCASSSSSHQETQYFGPGTRLLVL.

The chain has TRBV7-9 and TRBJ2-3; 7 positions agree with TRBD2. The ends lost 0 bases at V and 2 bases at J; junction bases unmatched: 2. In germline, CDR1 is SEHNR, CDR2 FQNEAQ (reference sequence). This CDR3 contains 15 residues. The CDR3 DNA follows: TGTGCCAGCAGCTTAGCGGGGGGGTACACAGATACGCAGTATTTT. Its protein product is CASSLAGGYTDTQYF.

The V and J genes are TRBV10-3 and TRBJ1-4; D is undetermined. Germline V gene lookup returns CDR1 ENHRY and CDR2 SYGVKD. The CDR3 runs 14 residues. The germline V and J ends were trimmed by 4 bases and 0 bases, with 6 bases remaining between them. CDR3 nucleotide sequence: TGTGCCATCAGTGTCACTGCAACTAATGAAAAACTGTTTTTT. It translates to CAISVTATNEKLFF.

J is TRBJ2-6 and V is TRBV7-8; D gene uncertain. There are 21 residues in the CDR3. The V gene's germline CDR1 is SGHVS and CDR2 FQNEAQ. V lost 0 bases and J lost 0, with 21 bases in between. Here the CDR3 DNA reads TGTGCCAGCAGCTTAGCGGGCGTGACGTCAAACCTAAGCTCTGGGGCCAACGTCCTGACTTTC. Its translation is CASSLAGVTSNLSSGANVLTF. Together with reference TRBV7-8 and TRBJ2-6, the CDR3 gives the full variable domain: GAGVSQSPRYKVAKRGQDVALRCDPISGHVSLFWYQQALGQGPEFLTYFQNEAQLDKSGLPSDRFFAERPEGSVSTLKIQRTQQEDSAVYLCASSLAGVTSNLSSGANVLTFGAGSRLTVL.

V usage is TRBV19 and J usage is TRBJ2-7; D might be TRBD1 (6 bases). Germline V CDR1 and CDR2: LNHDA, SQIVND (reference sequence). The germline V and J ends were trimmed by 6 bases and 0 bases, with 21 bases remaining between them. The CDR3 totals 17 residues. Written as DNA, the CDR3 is TGTGCCAGTAGAGGCACCTCCCGGGACACCCTCTCCTACGAGCAGTACTTC. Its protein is CASRGTSRDTLSYEQYF.

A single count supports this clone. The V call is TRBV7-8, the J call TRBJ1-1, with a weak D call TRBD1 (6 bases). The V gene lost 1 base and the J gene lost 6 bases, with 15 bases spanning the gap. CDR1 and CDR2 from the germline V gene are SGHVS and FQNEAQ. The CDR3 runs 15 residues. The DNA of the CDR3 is TGTGCCAGCAGCTTAGATAACAGGGTTGACCCTGAAGCTTTCTTT. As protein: CASSLDNRVDPEAFF.

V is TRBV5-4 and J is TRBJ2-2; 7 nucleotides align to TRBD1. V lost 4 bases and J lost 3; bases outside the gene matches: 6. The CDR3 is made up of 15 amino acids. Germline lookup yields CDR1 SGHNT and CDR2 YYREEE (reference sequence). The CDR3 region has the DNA TGTGCCAGCAGCCCAGGGGGTGGCGACACCGGGGAGCTGTTTTTT. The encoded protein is CASSPGGGDTGELFF.

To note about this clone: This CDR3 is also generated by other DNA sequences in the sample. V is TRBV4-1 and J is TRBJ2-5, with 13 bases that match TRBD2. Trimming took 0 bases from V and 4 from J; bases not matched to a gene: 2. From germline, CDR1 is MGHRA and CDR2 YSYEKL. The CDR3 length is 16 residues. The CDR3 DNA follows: TGCGCCAGCAGCCAAGAACGACTAGCGGGGGGAGAGACCCAGTACTTC. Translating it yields CASSQERLAGGETQYF.

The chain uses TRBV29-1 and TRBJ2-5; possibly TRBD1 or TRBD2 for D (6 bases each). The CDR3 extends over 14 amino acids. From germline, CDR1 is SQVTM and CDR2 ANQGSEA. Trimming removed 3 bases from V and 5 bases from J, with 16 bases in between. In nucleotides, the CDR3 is TGCAGCGTTGACATGGGGGGCCGAGGGGAGACCCAGTACTTC. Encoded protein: CSVDMGGRGETQYF.

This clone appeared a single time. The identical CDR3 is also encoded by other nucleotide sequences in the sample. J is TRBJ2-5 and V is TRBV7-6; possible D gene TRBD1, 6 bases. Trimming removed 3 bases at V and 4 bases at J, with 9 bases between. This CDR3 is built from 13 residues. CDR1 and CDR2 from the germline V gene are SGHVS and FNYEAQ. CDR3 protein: CASSLARGETQYF. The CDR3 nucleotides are TGTGCCAGCAGCTTGGCCAGGGGAGAGACCCAGTACTTC.

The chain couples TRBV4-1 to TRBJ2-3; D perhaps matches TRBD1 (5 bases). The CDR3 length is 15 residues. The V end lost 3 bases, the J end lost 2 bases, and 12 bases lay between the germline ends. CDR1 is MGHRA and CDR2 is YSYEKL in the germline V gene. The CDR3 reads CASSHEGANTDTQYF. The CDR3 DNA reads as TGCGCCAGCAGCCATGAAGGGGCCAACACAGATACGCAGTATTTT.

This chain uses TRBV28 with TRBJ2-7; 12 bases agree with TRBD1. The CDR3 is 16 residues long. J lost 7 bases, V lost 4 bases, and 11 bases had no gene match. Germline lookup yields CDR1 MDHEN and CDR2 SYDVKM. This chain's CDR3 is CASSSGRDRGLGEQYF. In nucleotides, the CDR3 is TGTGCCAGCAGTTCCGGGCGGGACAGGGGGCTGGGGGAGCAGTACTTC.